A single sample gave rise to the 6 T cell receptor beta chains below, sequenced in a study of OX40 agonist ivuxolimab in advanced cancers. This table comes from immunoSEQ multiplex PCR, and its TCRdb copy is limited to in-frame clones, with some not included. The data contain 45,000 to 50,000 clones, 80% to 90% of them seen just once; the ten biggest clones take up over 50%. The material was CD4+ or CD8+ T cells sorted from blood, obtained in a trial of the OX40 agonist ivuxolimab. The origin of the receptors is an adult with an advanced solid tumor such as melanoma, head and neck, liver or kidney cancer.

The genes are TRBV7-3 and TRBJ2-1; 15 bases line up with TRBD2. The V gene's germline CDR1 is SGHTA and CDR2 FQGTGA. Trimming took 6 bases from V and 0 from J; bases not matched to a gene: 12. This CDR3 spans 20 amino acids. CDR3 bases: TGTGCCAGCAGTGCCGGGACTAGCGGGAGGTATCTAGGCTCCTACAATGAGCAGTTCTTC. Amino acid sequence: CASSAGTSGRYLGSYNEQFF.

In its sample, this clone ranks as large (0.1 to 1%). This chain joins TRBV15 and TRBJ1-1; no firm D call. Trimming pared 5 bases from V and 1 base from J, leaving 8 bases between. CDR1 and CDR2 (germline): LNHNV, YYDKDF (reference sequence). The CDR3 is made up of 13 amino acids. In DNA, the CDR3 is TGTGCCACCAGCGTACGGGAGAACACTGAAGCTTTCTTT. It yields the protein CATSVRENTEAFF.

V is TRBV6-5 and J is TRBJ2-7, with 7 positions matching TRBD2. V shed 4 bases and J 4 bases; nucleotides not matched to a gene: 10. CDR1 and CDR2 (germline): MNHEY, SVGAGI. The CDR3 covers 15 residues. CDR3 nucleotide sequence: TGTGCCAGCAGTTCCACCGTACTCGGGGGGTACGAGCAGTACTTC. Encoded protein: CASSSTVLGGYEQYF.

J is TRBJ1-1 and V is TRBV19, with D possibly being TRBD1 (5 bases). V gave up 5 bases and J gave up 4 bases, with 14 bases separating them. Germline V gene sequence: CDR1 LNHDA, CDR2 SQIVND (reference sequence). This CDR3 is 14 amino acids long. The CDR3 is CASSPQGRGTEAFF. Here the CDR3 DNA reads TGTGCCAGTAGTCCCCAGGGTCGGGGCACTGAAGCTTTCTTT.

In its sample, this clone was seen once. The rearrangement uses TRBV18 and TRBJ2-1, with 10 bases identical to TRBD2. The germline V gene has CDR1 KGHSH and CDR2 LQKENI. The CDR3 loop spans 16 amino acids. V shed 3 bases, J shed 7 bases, and the junction held 9 bases outside the gene matches. The CDR3 DNA sequence: TGTGCCAGCTCACCTGCTAGCGGGAGTGTCCGGAATGAGCAGTTCTTC. Translated: CASSPASGSVRNEQFF.

This clone was seen a handful of times. This chain joins TRBV5-1 and TRBJ2-7; perhaps TRBD2 as D (5 bases). CDR1 and CDR2 (germline): SGHRS, YFSETQ. Trimming removed 0 bases at V and 1 base at J, with 11 bases between. This CDR3 is built from 15 residues. CDR3 protein: CASSLAEGRSYEQYF. The CDR3 nucleotides are TGCGCCAGCAGCTTGGCCGAGGGCCGTTCCTACGAGCAGTACTTC.